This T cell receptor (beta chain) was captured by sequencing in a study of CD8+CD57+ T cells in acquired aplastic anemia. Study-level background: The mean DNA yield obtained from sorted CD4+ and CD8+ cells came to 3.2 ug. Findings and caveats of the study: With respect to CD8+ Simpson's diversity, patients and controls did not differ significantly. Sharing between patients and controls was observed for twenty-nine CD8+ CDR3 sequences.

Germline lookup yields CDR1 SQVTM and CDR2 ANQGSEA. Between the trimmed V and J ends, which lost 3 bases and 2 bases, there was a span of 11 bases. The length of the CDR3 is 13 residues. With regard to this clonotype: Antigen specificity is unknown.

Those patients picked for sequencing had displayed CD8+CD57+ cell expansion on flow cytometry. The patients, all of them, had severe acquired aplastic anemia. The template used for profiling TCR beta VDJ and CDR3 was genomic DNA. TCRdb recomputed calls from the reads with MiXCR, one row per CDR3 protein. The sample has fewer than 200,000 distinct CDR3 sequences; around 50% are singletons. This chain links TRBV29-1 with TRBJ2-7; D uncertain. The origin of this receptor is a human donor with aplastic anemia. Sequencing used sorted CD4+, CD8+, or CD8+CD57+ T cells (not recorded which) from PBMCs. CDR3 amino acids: CSVEGVETYEQYF. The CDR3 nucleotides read TGCAGCGTTGAGGGCGTAGAGACCTACGAGCAGTACTTC.